This T cell receptor beta chain is drawn from a study of T cell responses to AZD1222 COVID-19 vaccine. Notes on this clone: Its antigen is currently unknown.

Trimming cost V 7 bases and J 0 bases, with 7 bases left between them. The CDR3 loop spans 14 amino acids. In germline, CDR1 is LNHDA, CDR2 SQIVND (reference sequence). Sequencing used immunoSEQ multiplex PCR; TCRdb keeps in-frame clones, though not all of them. The sample includes some 150,000 clones, approximately 89% of them seen just once. The study's findings and limits: With two AZD1222 doses given, Spike-specific TCR breadth and depth both rose. After the peak T cell response, and only then, were repertoires sampled.

Here the sequenced sample was peripheral blood, taken on day 0 of AZD1222 vaccination. The receptor was isolated from an adult in good health. The rearrangement links TRBV19 to TRBJ2-6; no firm D call. As DNA, the CDR3 is TGTGCCAGTAAACGTGGCTCTGGGGCCAACGTCCTGACTTTC. Translation gives CASKRGSGANVLTF.